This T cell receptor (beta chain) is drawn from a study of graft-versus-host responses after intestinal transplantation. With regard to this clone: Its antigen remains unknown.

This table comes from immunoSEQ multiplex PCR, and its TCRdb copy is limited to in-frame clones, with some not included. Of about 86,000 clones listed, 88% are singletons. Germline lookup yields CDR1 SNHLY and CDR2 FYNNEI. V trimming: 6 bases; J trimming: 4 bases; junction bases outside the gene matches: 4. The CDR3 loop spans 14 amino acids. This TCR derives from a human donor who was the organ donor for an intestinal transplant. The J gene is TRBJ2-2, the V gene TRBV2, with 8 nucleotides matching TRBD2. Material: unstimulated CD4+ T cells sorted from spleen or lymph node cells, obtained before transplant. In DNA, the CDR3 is TGTGCCAGCAGAAGAGGACTAGCCACCGGGGAGCTGTTTTTT. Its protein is CASRRGLATGELFF.